The T cell receptor beta chain described here comes from a study of T cell repertoires in cytomegalovirus infection. Study outcomes and limitations: Within the response measured ex vivo, HLA-C-restricted CMV-specific TCR beta clonotypes were dominant. The cumulative frequency of public TCR beta families distinguished individuals who carried CMV together with the relevant HLA.

TCRdb recomputed calls from the reads with MiXCR, one row per CDR3 protein. The sample consists of some 350,000 distinct CDR3 sequences, 18% of them appearing once. This clonotype was detected a few times. Antigen specificity is unknown. V gave up 6 bases and J gave up 4 bases; unmatched junction bases: 3. This CDR3 spans 13 amino acids. V gene TRBV12-3 or TRBV12-4 combines with J gene TRBJ1-5; 7 bases agree with TRBD1. The receptor comes from a human donor in good health (CMV status not recorded). Some clones in this sample may be carry-over from other donors' samples. Sequencing was carried out using PBMCs. CDR3 loop: CASSGQANQPQHF. CDR3 DNA sequence: TGTGCCAGCAGCGGACAGGCGAATCAGCCCCAGCATTTT.